The rows below give T cell receptor beta chains drawn from one sample of a study of cytomegalovirus exposure and HLA in healthy donors. Libraries were prepared by immunoSEQ multiplex PCR; TCRdb keeps only in-frame clonotypes and omits some of them. The sample carries 170,000 or so clones, around 74% recorded once. The sample was PBMCs. The source is a male donor in good health and CMV-seronegative. CDR3s include the opening cysteine and the closing phenylalanine or tryptophan. Fields, in order: V gene, D gene, clone size, J gene, CDR3 DNA, CDR3 protein. The D gene is left open where the match is weak. The size field is filled for only some rows; it gives once, few, many or a size class.

V gene: TRBV6-5; D gene: .; clone size: .; J gene: TRBJ2-3; CDR3 DNA: TGTGCCAGCAGCCGGTCGGAGCGGTACACAGATACGCAGTATTTT; CDR3 protein: CASSRSERYTDTQYF
V gene: TRBV11-2; D gene: .; clone size: .; J gene: TRBJ1-3; CDR3 DNA: TGTGCCAGCAGCAGGGTGGGGGGGGCGCCTGGAAACACCATATATTTT; CDR3 protein: CASSRVGGAPGNTIYF
V gene: TRBV10-2; D gene: TRBD1; clone size: .; J gene: TRBJ1-5; CDR3 DNA: TGCGCCAGCAACAGGGGGGGAAATCAGCCCCAGCATTTT; CDR3 protein: CASNRGGNQPQHF
V gene: TRBV5-5; D gene: TRBD1; clone size: once; J gene: TRBJ2-5; CDR3 DNA: TGTGCCAGCAGCGACTGGACAGGGCAAGAGACCCAGTACTTC; CDR3 protein: CASSDWTGQETQYF
V gene: TRBV27; D gene: .; clone size: .; J gene: TRBJ1-5; CDR3 DNA: TGTGCCAGCAGTTTATCGGGGGCGGGCGCCCAGCATTTT; CDR3 protein: CASSLSGAGAQHF
V gene: TRBV25-1; D gene: .; clone size: .; J gene: TRBJ2-5; CDR3 DNA: TGTGCCAGCAGTGATCGTACAGGGTTTTGGGCAGAGACCCAGTACTTC; CDR3 protein: CASSDRTGFWAETQYF
V gene: TRBV28; D gene: TRBD1; clone size: .; J gene: TRBJ1-2; CDR3 DNA: TGTGCCAGCAGCCTAGGACAGGGGATGGTTTATGGCTACACCTTC; CDR3 protein: CASSLGQGMVYGYTF
V gene: TRBV9; D gene: .; clone size: .; J gene: TRBJ2-2; CDR3 DNA: TGTGCCAGCAGCCCTGACAGGGACTCGAACACCGGGGAGCTGTTTTTT; CDR3 protein: CASSPDRDSNTGELFF
V gene: TRBV5-6; D gene: .; clone size: .; J gene: TRBJ2-5; CDR3 DNA: TGTGCCAGCAGCTTCGCCGGGCAAGAGACCCAGTACTTC; CDR3 protein: CASSFAGQETQYF
V gene: TRBV4-3; D gene: .; clone size: .; J gene: TRBJ2-7; CDR3 DNA: TGCGCCAGCAGCCAAGACAACGAGCAGTACTTC; CDR3 protein: CASSQDNEQYF
V gene: TRBV29-1; D gene: .; clone size: .; J gene: TRBJ2-7; CDR3 DNA: TGCAGCGTTGGAGGGGGATACGAGCAGTACTTC; CDR3 protein: CSVGGGYEQYF
V gene: TRBV10-3; D gene: .; clone size: .; J gene: TRBJ2-7; CDR3 DNA: TGTGCCATCAGTGAATTGTTAGGCTCCGGGGGCGAGCAGTACTTC; CDR3 protein: CAISELLGSGGEQYF
V gene: TRBV29-1; D gene: .; clone size: few; J gene: TRBJ2-7; CDR3 DNA: TGCAGCGTTCAAGGTAACTACGAGCAGTACTTC; CDR3 protein: CSVQGNYEQYF
V gene: TRBV15; D gene: .; clone size: .; J gene: TRBJ1-2; CDR3 DNA: TGTGCGTCTAGCAGGGGCTACTATGGCTACACCTTC; CDR3 protein: CASSRGYYGYTF
V gene: TRBV6-5; D gene: .; clone size: .; J gene: TRBJ2-3; CDR3 DNA: TGTGCCAGCAGTTCCCCCGGGTCCTATACGCAGTATTTT; CDR3 protein: CASSSPGSYTQYF
V gene: TRBV4-1; D gene: .; clone size: .; J gene: TRBJ2-1; CDR3 DNA: TGCGCCAGCAGCCAAGATCGGCGGGGCCCAGCCTACAATGAGCAGTTCTTC; CDR3 protein: CASSQDRRGPAYNEQFF
V gene: TRBV9; D gene: TRBD1; clone size: .; J gene: TRBJ2-5; CDR3 DNA: TGTGCCAGCAGCCCGCAGGGGACAGGGATAAAGACCCAGTACTTC; CDR3 protein: CASSPQGTGIKTQYF
V gene: TRBV25-1; D gene: TRBD1; clone size: .; J gene: TRBJ1-6; CDR3 DNA: TGTGCCAGCAGTGACGCTGTGGGGGCAGGGGGAAATTCACCCCTCCACTTT; CDR3 protein: CASSDAVGAGGNSPLHF
V gene: TRBV11-2; D gene: TRBD2; clone size: .; J gene: TRBJ2-1; CDR3 DNA: TGTGCCAGCAGCTTAGTTAAACGGCTAGCGGGAAATGAGCAGTTCTTC; CDR3 protein: CASSLVKRLAGNEQFF
V gene: TRBV9; D gene: .; clone size: .; J gene: TRBJ1-3; CDR3 DNA: TGTGCCAGCAGCGTCCAGGGGCGAGGAAACACCATATATTTT; CDR3 protein: CASSVQGRGNTIYF
V gene: TRBV4-1; D gene: .; clone size: .; J gene: TRBJ1-5; CDR3 DNA: TGCGCCAGCAGCCAAGATACGTTTGAGGAATATCAGCCCCAGCATTTT; CDR3 protein: CASSQDTFEEYQPQHF
V gene: TRBV5-8; D gene: .; clone size: few; J gene: TRBJ2-1; CDR3 DNA: TGTGCCAGCAGCTGGGGTGCTCCAGGGAATGAGCAGTTCTTC; CDR3 protein: CASSWGAPGNEQFF
V gene: TRBV9; D gene: .; clone size: few; J gene: TRBJ2-2; CDR3 DNA: TGTGCCAGCAGCGTTGCGGGCACCGGGGAGCTGTTTTTT; CDR3 protein: CASSVAGTGELFF
V gene: TRBV30; D gene: .; clone size: once; J gene: TRBJ2-2; CDR3 DNA: TGTGCCTGGAGCCAGGGTAGCAACACCGGGGAGCTGTTTTTT; CDR3 protein: CAWSQGSNTGELFF
V gene: TRBV2; D gene: .; clone size: .; J gene: TRBJ2-1; CDR3 DNA: TGTGCCAGCAGTGAATCGGGAGCCTACAATGAGCAGTTCTTC; CDR3 protein: CASSESGAYNEQFF
V gene: TRBV7-8; D gene: TRBD1; clone size: .; J gene: TRBJ2-7; CDR3 DNA: TGTGCCAGCAGACGGACAGGGGATGCTACCTACGAGCAGTACTTC; CDR3 protein: CASRRTGDATYEQYF
V gene: TRBV9; D gene: .; clone size: .; J gene: TRBJ2-1; CDR3 DNA: TGTGCCAGCAGCGTAGATGGGGGCCCTGAGCAGTTCTTC; CDR3 protein: CASSVDGGPEQFF
V gene: TRBV7-9; D gene: .; clone size: .; J gene: TRBJ2-3; CDR3 DNA: TGTGCCAGCAGCTTAGAGACAGGCACAGATACGCAGTATTTT; CDR3 protein: CASSLETGTDTQYF
V gene: TRBV27; D gene: TRBD2; clone size: .; J gene: TRBJ2-7; CDR3 DNA: TGTGCCAGCAGGGGCCCCGGGACTACCTACTACAAGCAGTACTTC; CDR3 protein: CASRGPGTTYYKQYF
V gene: TRBV30; D gene: .; clone size: .; J gene: TRBJ2-7; CDR3 DNA: TGTGCCTGGAGTCGGAGGACCTACGAGCAGTACTTC; CDR3 protein: CAWSRRTYEQYF
V gene: TRBV6-5; D gene: TRBD1; clone size: once; J gene: TRBJ2-5; CDR3 DNA: TGTGCCAGCAGTTTCTGGGGACAGCAAGAGACCCAGTACTTC; CDR3 protein: CASSFWGQQETQYF
V gene: TRBV5-1; D gene: .; clone size: .; J gene: TRBJ2-3; CDR3 DNA: TGCGCCAGCAGCTTGGAGGGGTCAGATACGCAGTATTTT; CDR3 protein: CASSLEGSDTQYF
V gene: TRBV30; D gene: TRBD1; clone size: .; J gene: TRBJ1-3; CDR3 DNA: TGTGCATCGGACAGGGCTGGAAACACCATATATTTT; CDR3 protein: CASDRAGNTIYF
V gene: TRBV6-6; D gene: TRBD1; clone size: .; J gene: TRBJ2-7; CDR3 DNA: TGTGCCAGCAGTGCCGGGACAGGGTTTTTGGACGAGCAGTACTTC; CDR3 protein: CASSAGTGFLDEQYF
V gene: TRBV6-5; D gene: .; clone size: .; J gene: TRBJ2-3; CDR3 DNA: TGTGCCACTGGTCGAGGGCTAGCAACAGATACGCAGTATTTT; CDR3 protein: CATGRGLATDTQYF
V gene: TRBV7-9; D gene: .; clone size: .; J gene: TRBJ1-1; CDR3 DNA: TGTGCCAGCAGCCGACAGGTGAACACTGAAGCTTTCTTT; CDR3 protein: CASSRQVNTEAFF
V gene: TRBV28; D gene: TRBD1; clone size: .; J gene: TRBJ1-2; CDR3 DNA: TGTGCCAGCAGTCTCCCCGGACAGGGAGATGGCTACACCTTC; CDR3 protein: CASSLPGQGDGYTF
V gene: TRBV11-3; D gene: .; clone size: .; J gene: TRBJ2-1; CDR3 DNA: TGTGCCAGCAGCGCAGGGTTTGGTGAGCAGTTCTTC; CDR3 protein: CASSAGFGEQFF
V gene: TRBV11-2; D gene: .; clone size: .; J gene: TRBJ1-6; CDR3 DNA: TGTGCCAGCAGCTCAGACATGAGCTCCTATAATTCACCCCTCCACTTT; CDR3 protein: CASSSDMSSYNSPLHF
V gene: TRBV18; D gene: TRBD1; clone size: few; J gene: TRBJ1-3; CDR3 DNA: TGTGCCAGCTCACCGAGGGGACAGGGGCTCCCTGGAAACACCATATATTTT; CDR3 protein: CASSPRGQGLPGNTIYF
V gene: TRBV19; D gene: TRBD2; clone size: .; J gene: TRBJ2-1; CDR3 DNA: TGTGCCAGTAGTATGGAGGTGTTGGGACTAGGGACTGAGCAGTTCTTC; CDR3 protein: CASSMEVLGLGTEQFF